The present entry profiles one T cell receptor (beta chain) with its context. Its antigen is currently not known. There are no base qualities to consult, and no much larger clone falls within one base. Enrolling through a virtual design, the prospective study's participants ranged in age from roughly 18 to 95 years and lived across roughly 24 United States geographic areas. In the prospective study, participants were assigned to cohorts based on the clinical history participants reported in a screening survey and a study questionnaire. Recovered participants in ImmuneRACE Cohort 3 were defined as having two consecutive negative NP/OP PCR tests, clearance from a healthcare professional, or resolution of symptoms. In the prospective study, mobile phlebotomists collected whole blood, serum and a nasopharyngeal or oropharyngeal swab from each participant. Over a roughly 2-month period, participants in the prospective study had the option of providing additional blood draws and questionnaires. Prospective study blood samples were shipped either frozen or at room temperature before DNA extraction.

TCRbeta CDR3 regions were amplified from genomic DNA by means of the immunoSEQ Assay, a bias-controlled multiplex PCR. On the study's bioinformatics: Within the assay, amplification of reference gene primers was used to estimate how many nucleated cells each sample contained. To quantify the absolute abundance of each unique TCRbeta CDR3 rearrangement, sequence reads were collapsed and filtered. For each sample, productive Simpson clonality was calculated as the square root of Simpson's diversity index over productive rearrangements. The immuneACCESS repertoire file appears here via TCRdb, limited to in-frame rearrangements. These files lack a portion of the clones; in checked studies, under half of the deficit traces to unresolved V genes, and the cause of the others is not known. V, J and clone size are taken as reported in that table, and D and trimming were inferred from the DNA itself. Within this sample are roughly 260,000 clones, with about 89% of them counted one time only. The top ten clones comprise approximately 2% of the sample.

The germline V gene provides CDR1 SGHTA and CDR2 FQGNSA. The junction shows trimming of 1 base on V and 2 bases on J, plus 11 bases between the germline ends. CDR3 length: 15 amino acids, cysteine to phenylalanine. The entry retains the CDR3 DNA only, 45 bases that are in frame from base 1. The sample is drawn from a study of blood T cell repertoires in COVID-19 (dated by TCRdb to the early 2020s). As for the study more broadly: Collaborator samples came from the United States, Italy and Spain and covered acute and convalescent phases of COVID-19. A freely available public database, intended as a resource for researchers studying the immune response to SARS-CoV-2, is where the repertoires were released. The material from the prospective study consisted of cDNA or gDNA derived from T cells, B-cell-depleted T cells, or PBMCs. Deeply sampled blood TCRbeta repertoires from subjects exposed to, actively infected with, or recovered from COVID-19 were included in the dataset. Where HLA class I and class II types were available, the types were taken from metadata supplied by the sample provider, not from assay-based typing. The sample metadata nearly always contained a de-identified subject ID, COVID-19 status, age in years and sex. Samples were obtained from the ongoing ImmuneRACE study (first 160 participants) and from over 1,000 subjects provided by 6 global collaborators.

What the research found in general, with its limitations: The quantity of clinical and demographic metadata differed by source and by participant and was supplied without curation.

The sequenced material came from PBMCs or T cells enriched from blood (not recorded which). The chain was built from TRBV7-2 and TRBJ1-1; matching of 6 bases hints at TRBD1 as the D gene. This receptor was identified in a woman under 30 who had recovered from COVID-19. The CDR3 has the sequence CASSLVQTGNTEAFF. The DNA sequence reads TGTGCCAGCAGCTTAGTACAGACAGGAAACACTGAAGCTTTCTTT.